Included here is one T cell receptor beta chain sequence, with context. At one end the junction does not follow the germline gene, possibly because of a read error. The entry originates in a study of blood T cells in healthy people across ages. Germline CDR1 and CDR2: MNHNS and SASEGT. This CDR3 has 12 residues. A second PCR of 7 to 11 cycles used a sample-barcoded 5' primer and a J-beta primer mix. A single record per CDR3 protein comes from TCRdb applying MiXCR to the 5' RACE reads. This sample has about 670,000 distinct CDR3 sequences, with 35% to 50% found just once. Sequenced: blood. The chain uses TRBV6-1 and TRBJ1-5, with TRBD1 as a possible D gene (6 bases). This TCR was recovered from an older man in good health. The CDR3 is CASGQTRQAQHF. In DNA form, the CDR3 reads TGTGCCAGCGGACAGACCCGTCAGGCCCAGCATTTT.